This entry concerns a single T cell receptor beta chain. Its specificity is not known. TCRdb reanalyzed the 5' RACE reads, giving one entry per CDR3 protein sequence and no DNA. The sample has 200,000 to 300,000 distinct CDR3 sequences; the top ten hold about 4%. This specimen comes from a study of T cells expressing NK-cell markers. Notes on the study in general: The study did not resolve the HCMV specificity of expanded NKG2C+ T cell clones. Topping the CD3+CD56-NKG2C+ fraction as well were these clonotypes, in a handful of donors.

The CDR3 covers 12 residues. Sequencing was performed on blood T cells: a sorted CD56 or NKG2C T cell subset, CD4+ or CD8+ T cells, or bulk PBMC T cells (not recorded which). The chain carries TRBV12-3 or TRBV12-4 and TRBJ2-7. This sequence was found in a woman between 18 and 70 years old in good health. This CDR3 is CASSLVSYEQYF.